This TCR beta chain was captured in a study of T cells in Graves' hyperthyroidism and ophthalmopathy. Amplification of TCR beta CDR3 regions was performed using RNA transcripts as template. The HTBI primer set drove a first-round RT-PCR of the TCR CDR3. In TCRdb, the multiplex PCR reads were re-called with MiXCR into one record per CDR3 protein. The sample carries under 250,000 distinct CDR3 sequences, approximately 25% recorded once. Notes on the study in general: With a median lead of about 6.9 months before onset, the model predicted ophthalmopathy.

About this clonotype: Its antigen is not identified.

The V gene's germline CDR1 is MNHNS and CDR2 SASEGT. V was cut by 6 bases and J by 0 bases, with 12 bases left in between. CDR3 size: 14 residues. This TCR derives from a woman aged 40 to 50 with Graves' ophthalmopathy. The sequenced material came from blood. The rearrangement joins TRBV6-1 to TRBJ2-7; D might be TRBD2 (6 bases). CDR3 residues: CASRRDFSSYEQYF. CDR3 nucleotide sequence: TGTGCCAGCAGAAGGGACTTCTCCTCCTACGAGCAGTACTTC.